This TCR beta chain is drawn from a study of human T cells and chemical hapten exposure. In the study overall: The study lasted approximately 26 weeks, and patients were dosed weekly with diphenylcyclopropenone on the scalp throughout. Small pooled library volume differences chiefly drove per-sample TCR yield variation.

Unmatched junction bases numbered 6, after V lost 0 bases and J lost 0 bases. Germline assignment: CDR1 DFQATT and CDR2 SNEGSKA (reference sequence). The CDR3 has 16 amino acids. This clonotype turned up a few times. Its antigen is still unknown. Time point indicated: pre-sensitization, week 0. Treatment described: therapeutic diphenylcyclopropenone sensitization with weekly scalp DPC. The study's findings and limits: Patch test score rose with PT1 expanded TCR count, significant at thresholds 8, 16 and 32, not 4.

TCRdb processed the RACE reads anew with MiXCR; each CDR3 protein has one entry. This sample yields around 62,000 distinct CDR3 sequences, of which around 7% are seen a single time; 1.5% to 2% belongs to the top ten. This TCR was recovered from a woman in her 30s with alopecia areata. Some clones in this sample may be carry-over from other donors' samples. This chain links TRBV20-1 with TRBJ2-3; TRBD2 aligns across 7 bases. This material consisted of whole blood, taken in connection with sensitization to the hapten diphenylcyclopropenone (DPC). CDR3 sequence (DNA): TGCAGTGCTAGAGATGGGCTAGCGGTTAGCACAGATACGCAGTATTTT. As protein: CSARDGLAVSTDTQYF.